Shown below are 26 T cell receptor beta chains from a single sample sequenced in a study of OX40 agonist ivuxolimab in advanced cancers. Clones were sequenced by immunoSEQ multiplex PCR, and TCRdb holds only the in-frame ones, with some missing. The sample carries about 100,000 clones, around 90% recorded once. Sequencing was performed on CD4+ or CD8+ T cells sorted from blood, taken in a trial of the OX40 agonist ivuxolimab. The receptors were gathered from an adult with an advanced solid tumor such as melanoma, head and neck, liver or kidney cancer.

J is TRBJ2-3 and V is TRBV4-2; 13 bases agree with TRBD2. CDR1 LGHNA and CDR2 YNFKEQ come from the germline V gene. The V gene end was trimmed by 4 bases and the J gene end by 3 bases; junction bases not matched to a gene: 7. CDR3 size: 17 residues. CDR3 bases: TGTGCCAGCAGCCCCTCCACTAGCGGGGGGGCTACAGATACGCAGTATTTT. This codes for CASSPSTSGGATDTQYF.

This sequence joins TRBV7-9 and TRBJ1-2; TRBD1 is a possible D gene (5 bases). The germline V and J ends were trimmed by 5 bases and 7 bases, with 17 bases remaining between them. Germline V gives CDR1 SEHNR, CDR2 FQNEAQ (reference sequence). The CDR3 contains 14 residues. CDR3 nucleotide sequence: TGTGCCAGCAGCCCAGTATCGGGGCTGGCTGGCTACACCTTC. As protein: CASSPVSGLAGYTF.

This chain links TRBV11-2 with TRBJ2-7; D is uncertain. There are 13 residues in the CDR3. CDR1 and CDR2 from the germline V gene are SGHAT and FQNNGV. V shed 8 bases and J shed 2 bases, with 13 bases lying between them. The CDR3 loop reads CASGSTRTYEQYF. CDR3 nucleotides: TGTGCCAGCGGATCGACAAGGACCTACGAGCAGTACTTC.

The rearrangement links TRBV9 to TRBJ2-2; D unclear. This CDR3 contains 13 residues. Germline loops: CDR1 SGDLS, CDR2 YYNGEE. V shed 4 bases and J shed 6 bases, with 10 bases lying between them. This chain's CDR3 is CASSTHPAGELFF. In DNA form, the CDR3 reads TGTGCCAGCAGCACCCACCCGGCCGGGGAGCTGTTTTTT.

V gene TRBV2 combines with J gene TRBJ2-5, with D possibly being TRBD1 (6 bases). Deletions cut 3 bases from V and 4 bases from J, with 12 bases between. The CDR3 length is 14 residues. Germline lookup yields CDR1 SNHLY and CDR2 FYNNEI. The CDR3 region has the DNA TGTGCCAGCAGTGACCTTACAGGGACAGAGACCCAGTACTTC. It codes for CASSDLTGTETQYF.

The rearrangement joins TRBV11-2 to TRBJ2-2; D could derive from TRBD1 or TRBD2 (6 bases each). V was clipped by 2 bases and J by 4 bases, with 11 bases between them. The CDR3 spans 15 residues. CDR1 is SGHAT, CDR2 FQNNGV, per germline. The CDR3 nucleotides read TGTGCCAGCAGCTTAACGGGGGCCGGCACCGGGGAGCTGTTTTTT. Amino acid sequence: CASSLTGAGTGELFF.

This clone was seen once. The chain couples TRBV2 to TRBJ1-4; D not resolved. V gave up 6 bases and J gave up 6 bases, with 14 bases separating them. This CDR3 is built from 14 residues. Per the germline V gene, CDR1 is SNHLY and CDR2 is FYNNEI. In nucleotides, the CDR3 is TGTGCCAGCAGGAATCCACTGAAGGATGAAAAACTGTTTTTT. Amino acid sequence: CASRNPLKDEKLFF. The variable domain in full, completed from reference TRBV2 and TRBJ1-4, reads EPEVTQTPSHQVTQMGQEVILRCVPISNHLYFYWYRQILGQKVEFLVSFYNNEISEKSEIFDDQFSVERPDGSNFTLKIRSTKLEDSAMYFCASRNPLKDEKLFFGSGTQLSVL.

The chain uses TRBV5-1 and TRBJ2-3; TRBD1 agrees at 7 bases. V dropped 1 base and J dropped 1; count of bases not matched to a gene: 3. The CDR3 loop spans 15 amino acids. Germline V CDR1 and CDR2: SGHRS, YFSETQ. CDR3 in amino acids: CASSLSDRGTDTQYF. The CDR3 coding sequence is TGCGCCAGCAGCTTGTCCGACAGGGGCACAGATACGCAGTATTTT.

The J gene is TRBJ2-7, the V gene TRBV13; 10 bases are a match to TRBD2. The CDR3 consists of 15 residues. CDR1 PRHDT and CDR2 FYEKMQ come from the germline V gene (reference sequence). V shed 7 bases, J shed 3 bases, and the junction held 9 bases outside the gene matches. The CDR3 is CASNSEREGSYEQYF. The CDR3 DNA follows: TGTGCCAGCAATTCGGAGCGGGAGGGTAGCTACGAGCAGTACTTC.

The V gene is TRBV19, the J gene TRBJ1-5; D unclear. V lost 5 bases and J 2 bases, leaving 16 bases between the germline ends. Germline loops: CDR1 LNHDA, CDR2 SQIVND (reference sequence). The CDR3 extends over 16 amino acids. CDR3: CASSPRLSRGNQPQHF. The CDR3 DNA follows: TGTGCCAGTAGTCCCCGACTGAGCCGAGGCAATCAGCCCCAGCATTTT.

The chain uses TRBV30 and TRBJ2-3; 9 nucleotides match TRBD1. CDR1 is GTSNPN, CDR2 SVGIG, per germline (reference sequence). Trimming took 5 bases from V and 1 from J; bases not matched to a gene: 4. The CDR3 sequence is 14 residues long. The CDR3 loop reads CAWFRDRGTDTQYF. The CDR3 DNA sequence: TGTGCCTGGTTCCGGGACAGGGGCACAGATACGCAGTATTTT.

The CDR3 coding sequence is TGTGCCAGCACCAAGGGGGAATCTTGGGGCTCCTACGAGCAGTACTTC. Translating it yields CASTKGESWGSYEQYF. The rearrangement links TRBV28 to TRBJ2-7; a possible D gene is TRBD1 (6 bases). V gave up 7 bases and J gave up 0 bases, with 19 bases separating them. The CDR3 sequence is 16 residues long. Germline V lookup: CDR1 MDHEN, CDR2 SYDVKM.

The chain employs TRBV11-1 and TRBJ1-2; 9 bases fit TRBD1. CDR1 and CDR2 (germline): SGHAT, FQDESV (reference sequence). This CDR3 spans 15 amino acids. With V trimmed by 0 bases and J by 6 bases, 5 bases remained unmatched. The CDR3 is CASSLAGTGSHGYTF. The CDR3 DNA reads TGTGCCAGCAGCTTAGCGGGGACAGGGTCCCATGGCTACACCTTC.

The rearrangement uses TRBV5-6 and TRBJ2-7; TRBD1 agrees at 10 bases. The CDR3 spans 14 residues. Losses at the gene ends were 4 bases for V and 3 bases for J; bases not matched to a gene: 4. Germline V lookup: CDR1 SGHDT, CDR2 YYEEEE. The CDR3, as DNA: TGTGCCAGCAGCCACCGGGACAGGGGCTACGAGCAGTACTTC. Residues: CASSHRDRGYEQYF.

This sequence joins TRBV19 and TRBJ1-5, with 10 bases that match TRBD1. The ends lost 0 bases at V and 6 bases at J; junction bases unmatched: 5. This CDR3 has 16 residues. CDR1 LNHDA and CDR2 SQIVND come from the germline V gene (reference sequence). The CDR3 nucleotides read TGTGCCAGTAGTATAGACGGGACAGGGGTGCTTCAGCCCCAGCATTTT. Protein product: CASSIDGTGVLQPQHF. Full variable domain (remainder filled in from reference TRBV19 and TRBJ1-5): DGGITQSPKYLFRKEGQNVTLSCEQNLNHDAMYWYRQDPGQGLRLIYYSQIVNDFQKGDIAEGYSVSREKKESFPLTVTSAQKNPTAFYLCASSIDGTGVLQPQHFGDGTRLSIL.

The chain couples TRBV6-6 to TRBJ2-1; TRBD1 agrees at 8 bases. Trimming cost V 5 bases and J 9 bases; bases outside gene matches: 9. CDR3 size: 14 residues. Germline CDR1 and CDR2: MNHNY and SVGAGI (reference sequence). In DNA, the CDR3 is TGTGCCAGCAGTCCAAGGACAGGGAAGAGTGAGCAGTTCTTC. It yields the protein CASSPRTGKSEQFF.

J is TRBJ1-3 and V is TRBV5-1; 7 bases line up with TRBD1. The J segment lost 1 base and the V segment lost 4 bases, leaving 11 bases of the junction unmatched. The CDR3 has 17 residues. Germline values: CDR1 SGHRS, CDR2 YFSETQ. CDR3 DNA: TGCGCCAGCAGCACCGATCGAGGGGGCGCTTCTGGAAACACCATATATTTT. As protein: CASSTDRGGASGNTIYF.

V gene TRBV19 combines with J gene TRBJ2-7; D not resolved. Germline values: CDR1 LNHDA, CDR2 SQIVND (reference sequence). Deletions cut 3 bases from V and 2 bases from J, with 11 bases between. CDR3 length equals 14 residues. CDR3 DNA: TGTGCCAGTAGTATTACCTTCAGTGCCTACGAGCAGTACTTC. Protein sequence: CASSITFSAYEQYF.

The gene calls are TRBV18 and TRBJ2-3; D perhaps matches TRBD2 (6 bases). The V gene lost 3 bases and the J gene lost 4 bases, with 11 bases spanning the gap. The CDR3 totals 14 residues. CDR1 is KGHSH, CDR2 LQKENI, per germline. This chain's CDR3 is CASSPLGGSDTQYF. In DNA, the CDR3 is TGTGCCAGCTCACCGTTGGGGGGATCAGATACGCAGTATTTT.

The chain's CDR3 is CAWRGPSGSGNTQYF. The CDR3, as DNA: TGTGCCTGGAGAGGGCCTAGCGGCTCAGGTAATACGCAGTATTTT. This chain links TRBV30 with TRBJ2-3, with TRBD2 matching over 7 bases. Germline V gene lookup returns CDR1 GTSNPN and CDR2 SVGIG (reference sequence). J gave up 7 bases and V 3 bases, and 13 bases lay outside the gene matches. The CDR3 spans 15 residues.

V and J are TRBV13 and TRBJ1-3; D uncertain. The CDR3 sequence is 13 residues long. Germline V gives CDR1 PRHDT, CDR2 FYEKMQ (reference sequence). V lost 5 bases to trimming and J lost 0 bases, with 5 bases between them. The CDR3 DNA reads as TGTGCCAGCAGCCCAAACTCTGGAAACACCATATATTTT. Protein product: CASSPNSGNTIYF. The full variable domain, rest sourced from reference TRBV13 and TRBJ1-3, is AAGVIQSPRHLIKEKRETATLKCYPIPRHDTVYWYQQGPGQDPQFLISFYEKMQSDKGSIPDRFSAQQFSDYHSELNMSSLELGDSALYFCASSPNSGNTIYFGEGSWLTVV.

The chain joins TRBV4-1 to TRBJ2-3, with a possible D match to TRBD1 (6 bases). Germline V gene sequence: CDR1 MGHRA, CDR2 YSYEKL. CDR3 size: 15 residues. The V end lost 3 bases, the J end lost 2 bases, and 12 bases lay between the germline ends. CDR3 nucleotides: TGCGCCAGCAGCCAGGGGGCTATACCCACAGATACGCAGTATTTT. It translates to CASSQGAIPTDTQYF.

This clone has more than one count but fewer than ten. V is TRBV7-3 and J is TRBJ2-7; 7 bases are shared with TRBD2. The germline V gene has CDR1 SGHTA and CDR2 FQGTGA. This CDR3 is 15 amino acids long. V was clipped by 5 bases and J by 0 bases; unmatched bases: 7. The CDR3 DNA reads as TGTGCCAGCAGCCGGGGCGGGGGAAGCTCCTACGAGCAGTACTTC. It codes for CASSRGGGSSYEQYF.

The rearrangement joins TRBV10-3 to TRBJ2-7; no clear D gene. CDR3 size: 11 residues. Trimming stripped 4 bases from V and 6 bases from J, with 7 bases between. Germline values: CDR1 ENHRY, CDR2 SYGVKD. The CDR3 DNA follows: TGTGCCATCAGTGCAGTCAGCGAGCAGTACTTC. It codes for CAISAVSEQYF.

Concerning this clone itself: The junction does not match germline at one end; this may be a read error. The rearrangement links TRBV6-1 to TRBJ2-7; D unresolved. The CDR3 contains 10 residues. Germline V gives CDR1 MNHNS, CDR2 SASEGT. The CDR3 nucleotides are TGTGCCAGCAGTGAATATCAACAATTCTTC. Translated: CASSEYQQFF.

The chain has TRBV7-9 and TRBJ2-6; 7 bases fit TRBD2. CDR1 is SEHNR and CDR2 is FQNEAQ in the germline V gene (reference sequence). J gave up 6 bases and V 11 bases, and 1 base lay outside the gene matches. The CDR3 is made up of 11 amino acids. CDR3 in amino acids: CAREEANVLTF. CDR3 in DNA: TGTGCCCGGGAGGAGGCCAACGTCCTGACTTTC.